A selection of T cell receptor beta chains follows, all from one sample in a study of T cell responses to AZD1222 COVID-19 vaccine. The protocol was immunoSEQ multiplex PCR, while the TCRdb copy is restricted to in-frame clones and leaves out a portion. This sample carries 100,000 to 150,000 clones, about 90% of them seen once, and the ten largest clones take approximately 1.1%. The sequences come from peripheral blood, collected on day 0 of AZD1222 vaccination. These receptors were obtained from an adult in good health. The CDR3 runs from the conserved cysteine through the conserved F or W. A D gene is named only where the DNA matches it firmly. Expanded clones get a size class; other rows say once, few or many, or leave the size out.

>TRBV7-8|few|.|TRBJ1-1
CASSYRQGHTEAFF
TGTGCCAGCAGCTACCGTCAGGGGCACACTGAAGCTTTCTTT
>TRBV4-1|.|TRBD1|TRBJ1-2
CASSRTGVGGYTF
TGCGCCAGCAGCCGGACAGGGGTCGGGGGCTACACCTTC
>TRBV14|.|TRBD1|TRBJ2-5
CASSQGVNLGQVVVQETQYF
TGTGCCAGCAGCCAAGGCGTAAATTTAGGACAGGTAGTGGTCCAAGAGACCCAGTACTTC
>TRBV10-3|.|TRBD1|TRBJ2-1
CAISGPGQGALNEQFF
TGTGCCATCAGTGGCCCGGGACAGGGGGCGCTGAATGAGCAGTTCTTC
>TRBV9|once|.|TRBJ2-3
CASSVQGTDTQYF
TGTGCCAGCAGCGTACAGGGAACAGATACGCAGTATTTT
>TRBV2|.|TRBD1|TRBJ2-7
CASVWDRAYEQYF
TGTGCCAGTGTGTGGGACAGGGCCTACGAGCAGTACTTC
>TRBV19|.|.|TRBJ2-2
CASTGGMTNTGELFF
TGTGCCAGTACGGGCGGGATGACGAACACCGGGGAGCTGTTTTTT
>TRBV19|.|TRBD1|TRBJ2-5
CASSRQGKMEETQYF
TGTGCCAGTAGTCGACAGGGGAAGATGGAAGAGACCCAGTACTTC
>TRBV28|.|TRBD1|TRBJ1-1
CASRRFRGLSNTEAFF
TGTGCCAGCAGGAGGTTCAGGGGGTTGTCGAACACTGAAGCTTTCTTT
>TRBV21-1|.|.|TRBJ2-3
CASSFGGTSGTEDTQYF
TGTGCCAGCAGCTTCGGGGGGACTAGCGGGACGGAAGATACGCAGTATTTT
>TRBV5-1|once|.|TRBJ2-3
CASSFSRARVADTQYF
TGCGCCAGCAGCTTCTCCCGGGCCAGGGTGGCAGATACGCAGTATTTT
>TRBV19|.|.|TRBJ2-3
CASSTAIYDGQYTQYF
TGTGCCAGTAGTACCGCAATATACGACGGCCAGTATACTCAGTATTTT
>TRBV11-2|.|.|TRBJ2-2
CASSLEPSNTGELFF
TGTGCCAGCAGCTTGGAGCCTTCGAACACCGGGGAGCTGTTTTTT
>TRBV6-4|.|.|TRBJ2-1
CASGAGAYNEQFF
TGTGCCAGCGGGGCAGGGGCCTACAATGAGCAGTTCTTC
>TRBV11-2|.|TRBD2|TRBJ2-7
CASSWGLAGLYEQYF
TGTGCCAGCAGCTGGGGACTAGCGGGACTCTACGAGCAGTACTTC
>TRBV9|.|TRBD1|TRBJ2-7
CASSVGQGAFYEQYF
TGTGCCAGCAGCGTAGGACAGGGGGCGTTTTACGAGCAGTACTTC
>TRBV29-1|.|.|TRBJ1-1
CSVGGRFAEAFF
TGCAGCGTGGGGGGACGATTTGCTGAAGCTTTCTTT
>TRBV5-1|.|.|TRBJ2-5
CASSLVVQQETQYF
TGCGCCAGCAGCTTGGTAGTACAGCAAGAGACCCAGTACTTC
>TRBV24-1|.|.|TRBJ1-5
CATSEWGNQPQHF
TGTGCCACCAGTGAATGGGGAAATCAGCCCCAGCATTTT
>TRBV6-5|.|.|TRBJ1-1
CASSYSGSLPNTEAFF
TGTGCCAGCAGTTACTCGGGGTCCCTACCGAACACTGAAGCTTTCTTT
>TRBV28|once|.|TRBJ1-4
CASSRGGFREKLFF
TGTGCCAGCAGCCGGGGGGGCTTTAGGGAAAAACTGTTTTTT
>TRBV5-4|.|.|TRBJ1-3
CASSFSGASGNTIYF
TGTGCCAGCAGCTTCTCAGGGGCTTCAGGAAACACCATATATTTT
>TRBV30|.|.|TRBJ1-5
CAWSQERNQPQHF
TGTGCCTGGAGTCAGGAGCGCAATCAGCCCCAGCATTTT
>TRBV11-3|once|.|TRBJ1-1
CASSLSGSNTEAFF
TGTGCCAGCAGCCTCTCGGGCAGTAACACTGAAGCTTTCTTT
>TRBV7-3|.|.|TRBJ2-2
CASSQGNTGELFF
TGTGCCAGCAGCCAAGGGAACACCGGGGAGCTGTTTTTT
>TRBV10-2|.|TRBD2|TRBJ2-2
CASRQLAGNTGELFF
TGCGCCAGCCGTCAGCTAGCGGGGAACACCGGGGAGCTGTTTTTT
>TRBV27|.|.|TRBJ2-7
CASSLWGTGSYEQYF
TGTGCCAGCAGTTTGTGGGGGACGGGCTCCTACGAGCAGTACTTC
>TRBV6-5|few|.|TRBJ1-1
CASHRNTEAFF
TGTGCCAGCCACAGGAACACTGAAGCTTTCTTT
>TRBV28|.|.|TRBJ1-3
CASSFLPREGGSGNTIYF
TGTGCCAGCAGTTTCCTCCCCCGGGAGGGGGGCTCTGGAAACACCATATATTTT
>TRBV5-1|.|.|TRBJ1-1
CASSLWGKLNLNTEAFF
TGCGCCAGCAGCTTGTGGGGGAAACTTAACCTGAACACTGAAGCTTTCTTT
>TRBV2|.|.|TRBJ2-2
CASNTGTGELFF
TGTGCCAGCAATACGGGAACCGGGGAGCTGTTTTTT
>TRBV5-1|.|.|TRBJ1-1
CASSLGGQLNTEAFF
TGCGCCAGCAGCTTGGGCGGACAGTTGAACACTGAAGCTTTCTTT
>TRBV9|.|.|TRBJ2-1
CASSVQLGSHHEQFF
TGTGCCAGCAGCGTACAGCTAGGTTCCCATCATGAGCAGTTCTTC
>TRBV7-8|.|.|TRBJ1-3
CASSSQVRSGNTIYF
TGTGCCAGCAGCTCACAGGTCCGATCTGGAAACACCATATATTTT
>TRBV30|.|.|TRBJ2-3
CAWSVGPAPTDTQYF
TGTGCCTGGAGCGTAGGCCCGGCTCCCACAGATACGCAGTATTTT